This T cell receptor (beta chain) was identified during a study of cytomegalovirus exposure and HLA in healthy donors. Findings and caveats of the study: Presence/absence comparisons presumed near-even sequencing depth among donors. As was reported, the classifier diagnosed cytomegalovirus status with high specificity and sensitivity.

Note on this clone: No antigen is known for it.

The PCR ran on 60 Vbeta and 13 Jbeta primers. The assay was immunoSEQ multiplex PCR, and TCRdb's table has in-frame clones only and misses some. Seen here are 200,000 or so clones, 76% observed once, and the top ten hold approximately 0.6%. The CDR3 is 16 amino acids. Trimming removed 0 bases from V and 0 bases from J, with 11 bases in between. CDR1 and CDR2 (germline): ENHRY, SYGVKD. Sequencing was performed on PBMCs. This TCR was recovered from a man aged 18 to 30 in good health and CMV-seronegative. This sequence joins TRBV10-3 and TRBJ2-5; possible D gene TRBD1, 6 bases. CDR3 sequence: CAISESRSGDQETQYF. For the CDR3, the DNA is TGTGCCATCAGTGAGTCTCGGTCAGGGGACCAAGAGACCCAGTACTTC.